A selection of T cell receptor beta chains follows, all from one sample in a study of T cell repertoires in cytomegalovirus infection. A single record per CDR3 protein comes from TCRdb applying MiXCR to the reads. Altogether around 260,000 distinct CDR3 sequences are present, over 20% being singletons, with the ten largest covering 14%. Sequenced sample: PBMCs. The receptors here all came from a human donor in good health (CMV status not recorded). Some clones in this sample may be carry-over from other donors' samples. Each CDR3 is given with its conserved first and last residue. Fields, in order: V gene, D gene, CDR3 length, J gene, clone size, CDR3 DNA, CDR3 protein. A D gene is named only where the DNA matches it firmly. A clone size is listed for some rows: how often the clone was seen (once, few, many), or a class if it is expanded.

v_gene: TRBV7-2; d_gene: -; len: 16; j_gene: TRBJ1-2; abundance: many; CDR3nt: TGTGCCAGCAGCTTCGTTAGCCAGGGATATAACTATGGCTACACCTTC; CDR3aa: CASSFVSQGYNYGYTF
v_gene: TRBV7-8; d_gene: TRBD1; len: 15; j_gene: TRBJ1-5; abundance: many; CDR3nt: TGTGCCAGCAGCTTGGACAGGGTGGTCAATCAGCCCCAGCATTTT; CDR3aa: CASSLDRVVNQPQHF
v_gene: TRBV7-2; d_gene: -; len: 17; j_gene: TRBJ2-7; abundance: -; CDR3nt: TGTGCCAGCAGCTTAGCCCCGACTCCACCTTACTCCTACGAGCAGTACTTC; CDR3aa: CASSLAPTPPYSYEQYF
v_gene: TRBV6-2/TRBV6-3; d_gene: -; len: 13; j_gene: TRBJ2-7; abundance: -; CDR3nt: TGTGCCAGCAGCGGACAGTTGTCCTACGGGCAGTACTTC; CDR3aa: CASSGQLSYGQYF
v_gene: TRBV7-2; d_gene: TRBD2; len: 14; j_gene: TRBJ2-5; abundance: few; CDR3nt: TGTGCCAGCAGCTCGTGGGGGGGCCAAGAGACCCAGTACTTC; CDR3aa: CASSSWGGQETQYF
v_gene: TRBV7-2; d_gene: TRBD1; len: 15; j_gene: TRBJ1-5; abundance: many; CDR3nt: TGTGCCAGCAGCCCCGGGGGGACAGTACTCCAGCCCCAGCATTTT; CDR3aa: CASSPGGTVLQPQHF
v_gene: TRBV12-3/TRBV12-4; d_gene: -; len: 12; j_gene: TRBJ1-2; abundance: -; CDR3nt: TGTGCCAGCAGTTTCGTTAGCTATGGCTACACCTTC; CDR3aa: CASSFVSYGYTF
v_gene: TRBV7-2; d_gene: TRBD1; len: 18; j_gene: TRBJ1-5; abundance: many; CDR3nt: TGTGCCAGCAGCTTAGGGGCAGGGGGGGGGTATAGCAATCAGCCCCAGCATTTT; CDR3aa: CASSLGAGGGYSNQPQHF
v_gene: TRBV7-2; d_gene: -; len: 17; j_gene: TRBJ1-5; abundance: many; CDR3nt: TGTGCCAGCAGCTTATTCGGGCCGCCATCGAGCAATCAGCCCCAGCATTTT; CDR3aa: CASSLFGPPSSNQPQHF
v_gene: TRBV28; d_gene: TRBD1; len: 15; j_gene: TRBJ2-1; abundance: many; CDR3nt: TGTGCCAGCAGTTTTCCGGGACAGAGTAACAATGAGCAGTTCTTC; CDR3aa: CASSFPGQSNNEQFF
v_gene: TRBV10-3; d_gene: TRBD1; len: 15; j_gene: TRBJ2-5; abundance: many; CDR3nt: TGTGCCATCAGGAATCAGGCAGGGGGTGGAGAGACCCAGTACTTC; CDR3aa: CAIRNQAGGGETQYF
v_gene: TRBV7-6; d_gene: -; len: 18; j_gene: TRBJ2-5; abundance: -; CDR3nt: TGTGCTAGCAGCTCCCGTCTGGGGACGTTAGATGAGCAAGAGACCCAGTACTTC; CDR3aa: CASSSRLGTLDEQETQYF
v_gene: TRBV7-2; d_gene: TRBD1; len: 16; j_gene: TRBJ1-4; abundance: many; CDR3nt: TGTGCCAGCAGCCCAGACGCGGGGACAGGGGATGAAAAACTGTTTTTT; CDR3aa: CASSPDAGTGDEKLFF